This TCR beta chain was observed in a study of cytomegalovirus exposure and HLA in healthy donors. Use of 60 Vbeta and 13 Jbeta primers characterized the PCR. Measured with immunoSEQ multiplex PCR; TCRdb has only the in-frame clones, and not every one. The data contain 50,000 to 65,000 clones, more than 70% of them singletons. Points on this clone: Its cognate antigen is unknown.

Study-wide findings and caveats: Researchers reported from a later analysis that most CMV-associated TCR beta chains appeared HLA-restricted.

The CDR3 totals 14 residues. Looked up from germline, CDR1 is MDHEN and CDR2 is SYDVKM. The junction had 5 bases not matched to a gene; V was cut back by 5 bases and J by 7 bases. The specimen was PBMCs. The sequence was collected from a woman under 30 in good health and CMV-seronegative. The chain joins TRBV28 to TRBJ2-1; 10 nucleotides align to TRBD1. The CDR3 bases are TGTGCCAGCAGTCACCGGGACAGGGGAAATGAGCAGTTCTTC. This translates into CASSHRDRGNEQFF.